This entry concerns a single T cell receptor (beta chain). The data stem from a study of cytomegalovirus exposure and HLA in healthy donors. The PCR used 60 Vbeta and 13 Jbeta primers. Method: immunoSEQ multiplex PCR; TCRdb's copy keeps in-frame clones and lacks some. The table for this sample gives about 130,000 clones. CDR1 is MDHEN and CDR2 is SYDVKM in the germline V gene. The CDR3 runs 16 residues. Trimming pared 8 bases from V and 5 bases from J, leaving 19 bases between. The source is a man aged 18 to 35 in good health and CMV-seronegative. This chain joins TRBV28 and TRBJ1-6, with D possibly matching TRBD1 (5 bases). The sequencing sample was made of PBMCs. The CDR3 sequence is CASGGIRTPNNSPLHF. DNA of the CDR3: TGTGCCAGCGGCGGAATCAGGACACCGAATAATTCACCCCTCCACTTT.